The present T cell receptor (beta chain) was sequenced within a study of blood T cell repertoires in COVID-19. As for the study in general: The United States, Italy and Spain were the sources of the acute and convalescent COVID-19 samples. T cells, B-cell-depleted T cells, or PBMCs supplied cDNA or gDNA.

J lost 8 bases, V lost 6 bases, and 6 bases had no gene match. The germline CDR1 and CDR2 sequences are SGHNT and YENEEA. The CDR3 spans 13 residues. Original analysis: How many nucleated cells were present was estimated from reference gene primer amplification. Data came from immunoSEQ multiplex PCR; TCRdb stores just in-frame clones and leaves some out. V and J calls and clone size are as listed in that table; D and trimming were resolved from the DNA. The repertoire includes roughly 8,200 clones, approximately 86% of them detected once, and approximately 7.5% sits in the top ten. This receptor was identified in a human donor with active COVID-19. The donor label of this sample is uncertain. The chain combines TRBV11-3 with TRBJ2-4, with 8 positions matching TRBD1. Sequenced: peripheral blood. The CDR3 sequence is CASSRDRMDIQYF. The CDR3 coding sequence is TGTGCCAGCAGTCGGGACAGGATGGACATTCAGTACTTC.